Listed below are T cell receptor beta chains from one sample, sequenced in a study of blood T cell repertoires in COVID-19. TCRdb's copy holds only in-frame clones and misses some; the assay was immunoSEQ multiplex PCR. The sample lists fewer than 300,000 clones, 85% to 90% occurring once. Sample: peripheral blood. Source of these receptors: a woman aged 25 to 39 with COVID-19, enrolled during active disease. The CDR3 runs from the conserved cysteine through the conserved F or W. Fields, in order: J gene, clone size, D gene, V gene, CDR3 DNA, CDR3 protein. The D gene is left open where the match is weak. Size is stated for part of the rows, as once, few or many counts, or as a class when the clone is expanded.

TRBJ1-1 | - | - | TRBV5-1 | TGCGCCAGCAGCTTGGAACGGGGGGCGGTGGGGACTGAAGCTTTCTTT | CASSLERGAVGTEAFF
TRBJ1-5 | - | - | TRBV19 | TGTGCCAGTAGTATAGATTGGGGGTCGGGAGGACAGCCCCAGCATTTT | CASSIDWGSGGQPQHF
TRBJ2-7 | - | TRBD2 | TRBV7-9 | TGTGCCAGCAGCTTAGCGGGGGGGAACGAGCAGTACTTC | CASSLAGGNEQYF
TRBJ2-3 | - | - | TRBV3-1/TRBV3-2 | TGTGCCAGCAGCCCACGACTAGTTCCGGTGACAGATACGCAGTATTTT | CASSPRLVPVTDTQYF
TRBJ1-3 | - | - | TRBV19 | TGTGCCAGTCGTGGGGGCTCAATTTTATTCGGAAACACCATATATTTT | CASRGGSILFGNTIYF
TRBJ2-4 | - | - | TRBV19 | TGTGCCAGTAGCAAGCCGGGGGGCAGTTCTGCCAAAAACATTCAGTACTTC | CASSKPGGSSAKNIQYF
TRBJ2-7 | - | - | TRBV2 | TGTGCCAGCACGCCGCCAGGTCGCAGTTACGAGCAGTACTTC | CASTPPGRSYEQYF
TRBJ2-5 | - | TRBD1 | TRBV14 | TGTGCCAGCAGCCAATCCCCCTTGGGCAGGGGGCCCCAAGAGACCCAGTACTTC | CASSQSPLGRGPQETQYF
TRBJ2-5 | - | TRBD2 | TRBV5-5 | TGTGCCAGCAGCTTAGCGTGGGGGGGAGTCCAAGAGACCCAGTACTTC | CASSLAWGGVQETQYF
TRBJ2-3 | - | - | TRBV5-6 | TGTGCCAGCAGGGAGGGACAGCGCCCTAGCACAGATACGCAGTATTTT | CASREGQRPSTDTQYF
TRBJ2-3 | - | - | TRBV18 | TGTGCCAGCTCACCATCATCTCCGGGGGTGGTCACAGATACGCAGTATTTT | CASSPSSPGVVTDTQYF
TRBJ1-6 | - | TRBD1 | TRBV14 | TGTGCCAGCAGCCAACCCGGACAGGGGGCAAGTTCACCCCTCCACTTT | CASSQPGQGASSPLHF
TRBJ2-3 | - | TRBD2 | TRBV5-4 | TGTGCCAGCAGCTCTAGCGGGGGGAACAGCACAGATACGCAGTATTTT | CASSSSGGNSTDTQYF
TRBJ2-3 | once | - | TRBV14 | TGTGCCAGCAGCCTATCCCTTTTTGTTGCGCAGTATTTT | CASSLSLFVAQYF
TRBJ2-7 | - | - | TRBV5-1 | TGCGCCAGCAGCTTTCAGGGTGGCGGTTACGAGCAGTACTTC | CASSFQGGGYEQYF
TRBJ1-5 | once | TRBD1 | TRBV19 | TGTGCCAGTAGAGGGACAGATAGCAATCAGCCCCAGCATTTT | CASRGTDSNQPQHF
TRBJ1-1 | - | TRBD1 | TRBV18 | TGTGCCAGCTCGACAGGGGGGACAGGGGACACTGAAGCTTTCTTT | CASSTGGTGDTEAFF
TRBJ1-6 | - | - | TRBV6-5 | TGTGCCAGCAGATCCTCCGAGGCAAATTCACCCCTCCACTTT | CASRSSEANSPLHF
TRBJ1-5 | - | TRBD1 | TRBV6-1 | TGTGCCAGCAGAGAACCGGGACAGGGCAGCAATCAGCCCCAGCATTTT | CASREPGQGSNQPQHF
TRBJ1-1 | - | - | TRBV19 | TGTGCCAGTAGTATAGGGCAGCTGAGGGCTTTCTTT | CASSIGQLRAFF
TRBJ2-3 | few | TRBD1 | TRBV5-5 | TGTGCCAGCAGCTTCCTTACCGGGACAGGAGACGCAGATACGCAGTATTTT | CASSFLTGTGDADTQYF
TRBJ2-7 | - | TRBD1 | TRBV19 | TGTGCCAGTAGTCCCTGGGACAGGGCGAACGAGCAGTACTTC | CASSPWDRANEQYF
TRBJ2-1 | - | TRBD2 | TRBV18 | TGTGCCAGCTCACCGGGACTAGCGGGGTTGCATGAGCAGTTCTTC | CASSPGLAGLHEQFF
TRBJ2-1 | - | - | TRBV6-6 | TGTGCCAGCAGTTACCCAGGGAATGAGCAGTTCTTC | CASSYPGNEQFF
TRBJ1-3 | few | - | TRBV11-2 | TGTGCCAGCAGCTTAGATAAGGGGGACATCAGAATGGGAAACACCATATATTTT | CASSLDKGDIRMGNTIYF
TRBJ1-2 | - | TRBD1 | TRBV5-6 | TGTGCCAGCAGCTTGGTTCTGGGACAGGGTCTCTATGGCTACACCTTC | CASSLVLGQGLYGYTF
TRBJ2-3 | - | - | TRBV5-8 | TGTGCCAGCAGGTCCGAGATGGGGGCACGCGCAGATACGCAGTATTTT | CASRSEMGARADTQYF
TRBJ1-4 | - | - | TRBV11-2 | TGTGCCAGCAGTTGGTCAGCAGGCGGGGAAAAACTGTTTTTT | CASSWSAGGEKLFF
TRBJ1-6 | - | - | TRBV5-1 | TGCGCCAGCAGTTCCTCCATGGCAAATTCACCCCTCCACTTT | CASSSSMANSPLHF
TRBJ1-2 | - | - | TRBV9 | TGTGCCAGCAGCCCATTGGGGGGGTATGGCTACACCTTC | CASSPLGGYGYTF
TRBJ1-5 | few | TRBD1 | TRBV24-1 | TGTGCCATCCGGGACAGACGCAATCAGCCCCAGCATTTT | CAIRDRRNQPQHF
TRBJ1-6 | - | - | TRBV6-1 | TGTGCCAGCAGTGATTTAGGAGGCGAAAGGTACTTTTCACCCCTCCACTTT | CASSDLGGERYFSPLHF
TRBJ1-2 | - | - | TRBV7-5 | TGTGTCAGAAGCCACCGGTCTGGGGCAGGGAGGACCTATGGCTACACCTTC | CVRSHRSGAGRTYGYTF
TRBJ1-2 | - | - | TRBV6-5 | TGTGCCAGCAGTTACTCGAACGCGGCCTACACCTTC | CASSYSNAAYTF
TRBJ2-2 | - | - | TRBV7-2 | TGTGCCAGCAGCCCCCATCAGGGTAGGGAGCTGTTTTTT | CASSPHQGRELFF
TRBJ2-7 | - | TRBD1 | TRBV5-6 | TGTGCCAGCAGCGTCGGTACAGGGGCCGAGCAGTACTTC | CASSVGTGAEQYF
TRBJ2-7 | - | - | TRBV20-1 | TGCAGTGCTAGTAATTGGGCCGAATACGAGCAGTACTTC | CSASNWAEYEQYF
TRBJ1-1 | - | - | TRBV7-9 | TGTGCCAGCAGCTTCGTTTCGGCAGAAGGAGGAGCTTTCTTT | CASSFVSAEGGAFF
TRBJ2-1 | - | - | TRBV19 | TGTGCCAGTAGTATAGGGCCCATCGATGAGCAGTTCTTC | CASSIGPIDEQFF
TRBJ2-2 | - | - | TRBV19 | TGTGCCAGTTTCGTTCGCGGGGAGCTGTTTTTT | CASFVRGELFF
TRBJ1-5 | few | - | TRBV3-1/TRBV3-2 | TGTGCCAGCAGCCAAGGGGGAGGGAATCAGCCCCAGCATTTT | CASSQGGGNQPQHF
TRBJ1-2 | - | TRBD1 | TRBV5-4 | TGTGCCAGCAGCCGCCCCAGGACAGGCAATGGCTACACCTTC | CASSRPRTGNGYTF